Below, 14 T cell receptor beta chains from the same sample are listed, as sequenced in a study of cytomegalovirus exposure and HLA in healthy donors. Primers: 60 Vbeta forward and 13 Jbeta reverse. The method was immunoSEQ multiplex PCR; TCRdb's version includes in-frame clones alone and lacks a portion of them. The table records some 120,000 clones, about four fifths of them present only once. Material for sequencing was PBMCs. Every receptor here comes from a woman under 30 in good health and CMV-seronegative.

The chain couples TRBV14 to TRBJ2-3, with 10 bases that match TRBD2. The CDR3 consists of 15 residues. CDR1 and CDR2 (germline): SGHDN, FVKESK. The J segment lost 4 bases and the V segment lost 4 bases, leaving 5 bases of the junction unmatched. The CDR3 sequence is CASSLRAGGSDTQYF. The CDR3 DNA reads as TGTGCCAGCAGCCTAAGAGCGGGGGGGTCAGATACGCAGTATTTT.

The gene calls are TRBV28 and TRBJ2-5, with TRBD2 matching over 10 bases. Losses at the gene ends were 3 bases for V and 5 bases for J; bases not matched to a gene: 12. CDR1 and CDR2 from the germline V gene are MDHEN and SYDVKM. The CDR3 is 17 amino acids. The CDR3 loop is CASSFEPTSGPRETQYF. The CDR3 nucleotides are TGTGCCAGCAGTTTCGAACCGACTAGCGGGCCTCGGGAGACCCAGTACTTC.

The chain has TRBV7-3 and TRBJ1-2; 7 bases map to TRBD1. The CDR3 spans 14 residues. Germline CDR1 is SGHTA and CDR2 is FQGTGA. With V trimmed by 2 bases and J by 6 bases, 6 bases remained unmatched. The DNA of the CDR3 is TGTGCCAGCAGCTTATGGGGGACAGTAGATGGCTACACCTTC. It is translated as CASSLWGTVDGYTF. Together with reference TRBV7-3 and TRBJ1-2, the CDR3 gives the full variable domain: GAGVSQTPSNKVTEKGKYVELRCDPISGHTALYWYRQSLGQGPEFLIYFQGTGAADDSGLPNDRFFAVRPEGSVSTLKIQRTERGDSAVYLCASSLWGTVDGYTFGSGTRLTVV.

This clone was found once. The J gene is TRBJ2-7, the V gene TRBV7-8; 8 bases fit TRBD2. The CDR3 has 17 amino acids. Germline CDR1 and CDR2: SGHVS and FQNEAQ. With 8 bases clipped from V and 1 base from J, the junction kept 16 bases outside the gene matches. The CDR3 sequence is CASAEGLAGEPSYEQYF. CDR3 in DNA: TGTGCCAGCGCAGAGGGGCTAGCGGGCGAACCATCCTACGAGCAGTACTTC.

This chain connects TRBV19 to TRBJ1-2; perhaps TRBD1 as D (6 bases). With 3 bases removed from V and 6 bases from J, the gap between germline ends came to 14 bases. Germline lookup yields CDR1 LNHDA and CDR2 SQIVND (reference sequence). The CDR3 is made up of 14 amino acids. In DNA form, the CDR3 reads TGTGCCAGTAGTATGCAGGGGACGTACAATGGCTACACCTTC. Its protein is CASSMQGTYNGYTF.

V usage is TRBV7-8 and J usage is TRBJ1-1; D is unclear. This CDR3 region has 13 residues. Germline V lookup: CDR1 SGHVS, CDR2 FQNEAQ. With 1 base removed from V and 3 bases from J, the gap between germline ends came to 6 bases. This chain's CDR3 is CASSLDFYTEAFF. The CDR3 DNA is TGTGCCAGCAGCTTAGATTTCTACACTGAAGCTTTCTTT.

The chain uses TRBV14 and TRBJ1-1, with TRBD1 identical over 8 bases. Germline CDR1 is SGHDN and CDR2 is FVKESK. With 3 bases clipped from V and 0 bases from J, the junction kept 3 bases outside the gene matches. The CDR3 consists of 15 residues. CDR3 sequence reads: CASSQRTGLNTEAFF. CDR3 DNA sequence: TGTGCCAGCAGCCAGCGGACAGGGCTGAACACTGAAGCTTTCTTT. Drawing the rest from reference TRBV14 and TRBJ1-1, the complete variable domain is EAGVTQFPSHSVIEKGQTVTLRCDPISGHDNLYWYRRVMGKEIKFLLHFVKESKQDESGMPNNRFLAERTGGTYSTLKVQPAELEDSGVYFCASSQRTGLNTEAFFGQGTRLTVV.

J is TRBJ1-1 and V is TRBV19; 7 positions match TRBD1. The J segment lost 1 base and the V segment lost 5 bases, leaving 4 bases of the junction unmatched. Germline assignment: CDR1 LNHDA and CDR2 SQIVND (reference sequence). The CDR3 sequence is 14 residues long. The CDR3: CASSSWTGNTEAFF. The CDR3, as DNA: TGTGCCAGTAGTTCTTGGACAGGGAACACTGAAGCTTTCTTT.

This chain connects TRBV4-1 to TRBJ1-5; TRBD1 might be the D (5 bases). The CDR3 runs 12 residues. From germline, CDR1 is MGHRA and CDR2 YSYEKL. V gave up 4 bases and J gave up 11 bases, with 12 bases separating them. CDR3 sequence (DNA): TGCGCCAGCAGCCCCTCCGGAGGGGCCCAGCATTTT. Residues: CASSPSGGAQHF.

The CDR3 DNA reads as TGTGCCAGCAGGAACAGGGCACTGAACACTGAAGCTTTCTTT. Translation: CASRNRALNTEAFF. This chain uses TRBV6-7 with TRBJ1-1, with D possibly being TRBD1 (6 bases). TRBV6-7 is identified as an open reading frame with a role that is uncertain. This CDR3 region has 14 residues. Trimming shortened V by 6 bases and J by 0 bases, and 11 bases separated the two germline ends.

The chain is built from TRBV13 and TRBJ1-4; D is ambiguous. The CDR3 has 13 residues. Per germline, CDR1 PRHDT and CDR2 FYEKMQ (reference sequence). Trimming pared 5 bases from V and 6 bases from J, leaving 10 bases between. The CDR3 DNA is TGTGCCAGCAGCCCAGGTGGCCATGAAAAACTGTTTTTT. Amino acids: CASSPGGHEKLFF.

The chain employs TRBV20-1 and TRBJ1-1; D is uncertain. CDR1 and CDR2 (germline): DFQATT, SNEGSKA (reference sequence). There are 11 residues in the CDR3. Trimming took 0 bases from V and 3 from J, leaving 2 bases between them. The CDR3 is CSARDDTEAFF. The CDR3 DNA reads as TGCAGTGCTAGAGACGACACTGAAGCTTTCTTT.

The count of this clone is one. The chain couples TRBV6-5 to TRBJ2-5; 9 bases are shared with TRBD2. Looked up from germline, CDR1 is MNHEY and CDR2 is SVGAGI. J gave up 10 bases and V 2 bases, and 8 bases lay outside the gene matches. CDR3 length equals 14 residues. CDR3 loop: CASSYEAGGRVQYF. For the CDR3, the DNA is TGTGCCAGCAGTTACGAGGCGGGGGGGCGGGTCCAGTACTTC.

The chain employs TRBV19 and TRBJ1-1, with 10 bases identical to TRBD1. With V trimmed by 5 bases and J by 4 bases, 4 bases remained unmatched. The CDR3 is 14 residues long. The germline gives CDR1 LNHDA, CDR2 SQIVND (reference sequence). The CDR3 sequence is CASSRQGALTEAFF. The CDR3 DNA reads as TGTGCCAGTAGTCGACAGGGGGCCCTCACTGAAGCTTTCTTT.